Listed below are T cell receptor beta chains from one sample, sequenced in a study of a mutant IDH1 vaccine in newly diagnosed glioma. Antigen specificity for these receptors is unknown. Here immunoSEQ multiplex PCR was the method, and the copy in TCRdb shows in-frame clones only, minus some. In the table there are about 38,000 clones, roughly 81% of which are singletons. This specimen consisted of PBMCs, obtained from a glioma patient whose treatment included an IDH1 peptide vaccine. The receptors here all came from a man aged 45-60 years with glioma. Both conserved end residues are part of each CDR3. Each record gives: D gene, clone size, J gene, V gene, CDR3 DNA, CDR3 protein. A D gene is named only where the DNA matches it firmly. Size is omitted from some rows. Given values are once, few, many or a class for expanded clones.

. once TRBJ2-4 TRBV4-1 TGCGCCAGCAGCCAACAGGGGGCCAAAAACATTCAGTACTTC CASSQQGAKNIQYF
TRBD1 few TRBJ2-7 TRBV7-9 TGTGCCAGCAGCAGATCCGGGACAGGGCCCGAGCAGTACTTC CASSRSGTGPEQYF
. . TRBJ2-5 TRBV2 TGTGCCAGCAGGGCGCTAGGGCTTGAGACCCAGTACTTC CASRALGLETQYF
. . TRBJ1-5 TRBV19 TGTGCCAGTAGTATAGTAGGGGTCAATCAGCCCCAGCATTTT CASSIVGVNQPQHF
. . TRBJ1-5 TRBV6-6 TGTGCCAGCAGTTCAGGGGCGAGCAATCAGCCCCAGCATTTT CASSSGASNQPQHF
. once TRBJ2-1 TRBV2 TGTGCCAGCAGCGCAACCCAGGGGAGAGGCAATGAGCAGTTCTTC CASSATQGRGNEQFF
. . TRBJ2-7 TRBV27 TGTGCCAGCAGTTTATCGACAGTTTACGAGCAGTACTTC CASSLSTVYEQYF
. . TRBJ1-1 TRBV29-1 TGCAGCGTAGGGGACACTGAAGCTTTCTTT CSVGDTEAFF
TRBD1 . TRBJ1-2 TRBV6-6 TGTGCCAGCAGTCCGAGGAGGGACAGCGACTATGGCTACACCTTC CASSPRRDSDYGYTF
. . TRBJ1-2 TRBV7-9 TGTGCCAGCAGCTTGGACAGCTACTATGGCTACACCTTC CASSLDSYYGYTF
. . TRBJ2-7 TRBV28 TGTGCCAGCAGTTTAATAAGGGGCGAGCAGTACTTC CASSLIRGEQYF
TRBD1 . TRBJ1-1 TRBV7-8 TGTGCCAGCAGCTTCATGACAGGGGGCCTGGGGAACACTGAAGCTTTCTTT CASSFMTGGLGNTEAFF
TRBD2 . TRBJ2-1 TRBV6-6 TGTGCCAGCAGTGTAGCGGGGGACTTTTCCAATGAGCAGTTCTTC CASSVAGDFSNEQFF
TRBD2 . TRBJ2-7 TRBV10-3 TGTGCCATCAGTGAGTCGACTAGCGACTACGAGCAGTACTTC CAISESTSDYEQYF
. . TRBJ2-7 TRBV5-1 TGCGCCAGCAGCCAAACAGAGTACGAGCAGTACTTC CASSQTEYEQYF
. once TRBJ2-7 TRBV11-3 TGTGCCAGCAGCTTCCCTAACAGGGATTACGAGCAGTACTTC CASSFPNRDYEQYF
TRBD2 . TRBJ2-3 TRBV4-1 TGCGCCAGCAACCGGGGCGGGGGGGCGGATACGCAGTATTTT CASNRGGGADTQYF
. . TRBJ1-5 TRBV4-2 TGTGCCAGCAGCCAAGGTAGCGGGCCCCAAAGCAATCAGCCCCAGCATTTT CASSQGSGPQSNQPQHF
TRBD2 . TRBJ2-7 TRBV20-1 TGCAGTGCGGGGGGGGGTTACGAGCAGTACTTC CSAGGGYEQYF
TRBD2 . TRBJ2-3 TRBV7-2 TGTGCCAGCAGACTCCCCGCGGGGGACACAGATACGCAGTATTTT CASRLPAGDTDTQYF
. . TRBJ2-1 TRBV5-1 TGCGCCAGCAGTTTGGGGACAACCGACTACAATGAGCAGTTCTTC CASSLGTTDYNEQFF
. . TRBJ2-7 TRBV6-5 TGTGCCAGCAGCGCGGCAGGTCAGCAGTACTTC CASSAAGQQYF
. . TRBJ2-2 TRBV27 TGTGCCAGCAGTTTGCTCGATGGTTCGACCGGGGAGCTGTTTTTT CASSLLDGSTGELFF
. . TRBJ1-3 TRBV30 TGTGCCTGGGCCACAGAGTCTGGAAACACCATATATTTT CAWATESGNTIYF
. . TRBJ1-1 TRBV7-8 TGTGCCAGCAGCTTAGTCAGGAGGCCCTTGAACACTGAAGCTTTCTTT CASSLVRRPLNTEAFF
. . TRBJ1-1 TRBV19 TGTGCCAGTAGTATCGGGGGGGGGTTCACTGAAGCTTTCTTT CASSIGGGFTEAFF
TRBD1 once TRBJ2-6 TRBV7-9 TGTGCCAGTACAGGGGTTAGTGGGGCCAACGTCCTGACTTTC CASTGVSGANVLTF
TRBD1 . TRBJ2-7 TRBV28 TGTGCCAGCAGTTTGGGACAGGACAACGTGGAGTACTTC CASSLGQDNVEYF
TRBD2 . TRBJ2-5 TRBV19 TGTGCCAGTACCCCCACGGGAGGGAGAGAGACCCAGTACTTC CASTPTGGRETQYF
. few TRBJ1-5 TRBV19 TGTGCCAGTAGTATAGGCGGAAGCGGGCGGCCCCAGCATTTT CASSIGGSGRPQHF
. . TRBJ2-6 TRBV9 TGTGCCAGCAGCCGAGTCTCTGGGGCCAACGTCCTGACTTTC CASSRVSGANVLTF
. . TRBJ1-2 TRBV9 TGTGCCAGCAGTCGCGACAGCAACTATGGCTACACCTTC CASSRDSNYGYTF
TRBD1 . TRBJ1-1 TRBV29-1 TGCAGCGTACTTCCCGGGACAGGGACCCTCTATACCACAGACACTGAAGCTTTCTTT CSVLPGTGTLYTTDTEAFF
. . TRBJ2-1 TRBV20-1 TGCAGTGCTCTGGGGGGCTATGAGCAGTTCTTC CSALGGYEQFF
TRBD1 once TRBJ1-4 TRBV4-1 TGCGCCAGCAGCCTAGGACAGGGGAATGAAAAACTGTTTTTT CASSLGQGNEKLFF
. once TRBJ2-6 TRBV19 TGTGCCAGTAGTGCCCCAAGTATCTCTGGGGCCAACGTCCTGACTTTC CASSAPSISGANVLTF
TRBD2 . TRBJ2-1 TRBV4-3 TGCGCCAGCAGCCAAGTCCTAGCGGGGATGTATGAGCAGTTCTTC CASSQVLAGMYEQFF
. . TRBJ2-7 TRBV7-2 TGTGCCAGCAGCTTAGACGGCAGAGCGGTTGCGGGGCAGTACTTC CASSLDGRAVAGQYF
. . TRBJ2-5 TRBV19 TGTGCCAGTAGAACTCCGCTCCCGCCAGAGACCCAGTACTTC CASRTPLPPETQYF
TRBD1 once TRBJ2-7 TRBV7-9 TGTGCCAGCAGCCCGGACAGGAGCTCCTACGAGCAGTACTTC CASSPDRSSYEQYF
. . TRBJ2-3 TRBV7-3 TGTGCCAGCAGCCCGCAGGGGCCAGATACGCAGTATTTT CASSPQGPDTQYF
TRBD1 . TRBJ2-7 TRBV28 TGTGCCAGCAGTTTGGGGGGACAGGAAACCTACGAGCAGTACTTC CASSLGGQETYEQYF
TRBD1 few TRBJ1-5 TRBV5-5 TGTGCCAGCAGCCGCCAGGGGGCAAATCAGCCCCAGCATTTT CASSRQGANQPQHF
TRBD1 . TRBJ1-6 TRBV11-2 TGTGCCAGCAGCGCCCGACAGGGGGCAGAATCACCCCTCCACTTT CASSARQGAESPLHF
TRBD1 . TRBJ2-3 TRBV27 TGTGCCAGCAGTCGAATATTACGACAGGGGGGAGATACGCAGTATTTT CASSRILRQGGDTQYF
TRBD1 few TRBJ1-1 TRBV18 TGTGCCAGCTCACAGCGACAGGGGGGCACTGAAGCTTTCTTT CASSQRQGGTEAFF
TRBD1 . TRBJ2-7 TRBV5-5 TGTGCCAGCAGCTTGGCCCTCCGGGACAGAAACTACGAGCAGTACTTC CASSLALRDRNYEQYF
. . TRBJ2-7 TRBV10-3 TGTGCCATCGGAATGCTCTCCTACGAGCAGTACTTC CAIGMLSYEQYF